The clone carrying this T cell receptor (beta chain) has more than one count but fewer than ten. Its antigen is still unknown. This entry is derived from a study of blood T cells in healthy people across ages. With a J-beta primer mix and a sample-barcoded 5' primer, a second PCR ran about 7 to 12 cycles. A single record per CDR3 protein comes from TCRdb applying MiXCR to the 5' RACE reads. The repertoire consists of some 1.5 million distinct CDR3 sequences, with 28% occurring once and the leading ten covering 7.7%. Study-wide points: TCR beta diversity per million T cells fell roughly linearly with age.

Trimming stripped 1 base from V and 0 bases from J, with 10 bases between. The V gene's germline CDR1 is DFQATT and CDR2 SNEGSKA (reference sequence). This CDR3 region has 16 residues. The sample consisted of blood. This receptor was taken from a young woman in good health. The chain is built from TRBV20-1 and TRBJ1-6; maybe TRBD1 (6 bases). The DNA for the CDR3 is TGCAGTGCTAGAGCGGTAGGGGGCTCCTATAATTCACCCCTCCACTTT. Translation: CSARAVGGSYNSPLHF.